This T cell receptor (beta chain) came from a study of technical replicates of blood from a few donors. TCRdb's copy holds only in-frame clones and misses some; the assay was immunoSEQ multiplex PCR. The sample gives about 68,000 clones, roughly 97% of which show up once; 0.2% to 0.3% is in the top ten. Germline CDR1 reads SGHRS; CDR2 reads YFSETQ. Germline trimming cut 1 base from V and 5 bases from J; bases unmatched to any gene: 7. The CDR3 spans 15 residues. This sequence was found in a human donor in good health. Sequencing input: T cells isolated from PBMCs. The genes are TRBV5-1 and TRBJ1-2; 8 bases line up with TRBD1. The CDR3 DNA follows: TGCGCCAGCAGCTTGCAACCAGGGGGCGCTTATGGCTACACCTTC. Translating it yields CASSLQPGGAYGYTF.